This T cell receptor beta chain came from a study of blood T cell repertoires in COVID-19. V was trimmed by 3 bases and J by 3 bases, leaving 9 bases between them. Germline loops: CDR1 MGHDK, CDR2 SYGVNS. The length of the CDR3 is 13 residues. Authors' data handling: Amplification with reference gene primers provided the estimates of nucleated cell counts. Assay used: immunoSEQ multiplex PCR; TCRdb lists only in-frame clones, some missing. The V and J calls and clone size come from that table; D and trimming were worked out from the DNA. Of about 300,000 clones detected, around nine tenths appear once; the ten largest clones hold 1.5% to 2%.

This chain joins TRBV25-1 and TRBJ2-7; D gene uncertain. Source material: peripheral blood. This clonotype was obtained from a woman in her thirties with COVID-19, enrolled during active disease. The CDR3 nucleotides read TGTGCCAGCAGTGAGAAGACTTACTACGAGCAGTACTTC. Translated: CASSEKTYYEQYF.